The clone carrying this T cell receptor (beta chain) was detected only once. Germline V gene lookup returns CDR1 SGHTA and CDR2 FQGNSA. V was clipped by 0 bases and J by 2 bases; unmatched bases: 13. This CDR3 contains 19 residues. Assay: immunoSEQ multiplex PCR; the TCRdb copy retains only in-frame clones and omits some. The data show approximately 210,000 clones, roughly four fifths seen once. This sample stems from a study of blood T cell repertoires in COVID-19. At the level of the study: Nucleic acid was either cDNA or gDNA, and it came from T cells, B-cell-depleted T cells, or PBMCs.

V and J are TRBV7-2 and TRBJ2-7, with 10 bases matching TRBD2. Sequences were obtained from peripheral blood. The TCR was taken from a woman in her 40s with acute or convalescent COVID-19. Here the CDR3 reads CASSLAVSSGRYPPYEQYF. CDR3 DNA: TGTGCCAGCAGCTTAGCGGTGTCTAGCGGGAGATACCCTCCCTACGAGCAGTACTTC.